Shown below are 32 T cell receptor beta chains from a single sample sequenced in a study of metastatic and nonmetastatic thyroid tumors. Patients had received no treatment of any kind before thyroid surgery. TCRdb reassembled clones from the PCR reads with MiXCR. The repertoire consists of about 22,000 clones, with 14% to 15% occurring once and the leading ten covering roughly 15%. The source material was tumor tissue. The receptors stem from a female donor with papillary thyroid cancer or a benign thyroid nodule (not recorded which). Some clones in this sample may be carry-over from other donors' samples.

This clone has ten or more counts. This chain uses TRBV6-5 with TRBJ1-2; perhaps TRBD1 as D (6 bases). Trimming removed 2 bases at V and 1 base at J, with 8 bases between. The germline V gene has CDR1 MNHEY and CDR2 SVGAGI. The CDR3 has 14 residues. CDR3 amino acids: CASSYGGGNYGYTF. DNA for the CDR3: TGTGCCAGCAGTTACGGGGGCGGTAACTATGGCTACACCTTC.

This clone occurred many times. The rearrangement links TRBV11-2 to TRBJ2-5; D is unresolved. The CDR3 loop spans 15 amino acids. Per the germline V gene, CDR1 is SGHAT and CDR2 is FQNNGV. The germline V and J ends were trimmed by 2 bases and 5 bases, with 15 bases remaining between them. The CDR3 DNA reads TGTGCCAGCAGCTTATTCACGGACCACCGGGAGACCCAGTACTTC. Its translation: CASSLFTDHRETQYF.

This clone was counted ten times or more. This chain links TRBV27 with TRBJ2-5; 8 bases map to TRBD1. The germline gives CDR1 MNHEY, CDR2 SMNVEV (reference sequence). CDR3 length: 15 residues. Trimming cost V 4 bases and J 5 bases; bases outside gene matches: 9. CDR3 sequence (DNA): TGTGCCAGCAGTTCCCCGGCAGGGGGCACGGAGACCCAGTACTTC. Protein product: CASSSPAGGTETQYF.

Many counts were recorded for this clone. V usage is TRBV9 and J usage is TRBJ1-1; D not resolved. V gave up 1 base and J gave up 4 bases, with 11 bases separating them. The CDR3 covers 14 residues. In germline, CDR1 is SGDLS, CDR2 YYNGEE. The CDR3 loop reads CASSVQTSSTEAFF. DNA of the CDR3: TGTGCCAGCAGCGTACAGACTTCTAGCACTGAAGCTTTCTTT.

This clone qualifies as medium-sized. The chain combines TRBV30 with TRBJ1-2; D ambiguous. In germline, CDR1 is GTSNPN, CDR2 SVGIG (reference sequence). The CDR3 is 9 amino acids. Trimming pared 4 bases from V and 7 bases from J, leaving 4 bases between. Here the CDR3 reads CAWTCGYTF. CDR3 nucleotide sequence: TGTGCCTGGACTTGTGGCTACACCTTC.

On this clone itself: This clone may be a read error of a much larger clone one base away. Other DNA sequences in the sample encode the same CDR3. V is TRBV30 and J is TRBJ1-1; D remains unclear. Germline CDR1 GTSNPN, CDR2 SVGIG (reference sequence). This CDR3 contains 10 residues. The CDR3 DNA sequence: TGTGCCTGGAAACTCCATGAAGCCTTCTTT. It codes for CAWKLHEAFF.

This clone has ten or more counts. The rearrangement joins TRBV2 to TRBJ1-5; tentatively, D is TRBD1 (6 bases). In germline, CDR1 is SNHLY, CDR2 FYNNEI. CDR3 size: 15 residues. V lost 5 bases and J 5 bases, leaving 16 bases between the germline ends. Here the CDR3 reads CASSPRAGEDQPQHF. DNA for the CDR3: TGTGCCAGCAGTCCTCGGGCAGGGGAGGATCAGCCCCAGCATTTT.

The J gene is TRBJ2-7, the V gene TRBV7-8; the match to TRBD1 covers 8 bases. CDR1 SGHVS and CDR2 FQNEAQ come from the germline V gene. V lost 6 bases to trimming and J lost 3 bases; unmatched junction nucleotides: 10. The CDR3 has 15 amino acids. In DNA form, the CDR3 reads TGTGCCAGCAGGTGGGGACAGGAGTTCTACTACGAGCAGTACTTC. Its protein is CASRWGQEFYYEQYF.

This clone was detected ten times or more. The chain recombines TRBV4-2 with TRBJ2-1; a weak D match, TRBD1 (7 bases). The CDR3 runs 15 residues. V lost 5 bases, J lost 8 bases, and 19 bases lay in between. Germline loops: CDR1 LGHNA, CDR2 YNFKEQ. The CDR3 region has the DNA TGTGCCAGCAGCAAGATCCGAACAGGGGAGGATGAGCAGTTCTTC. Amino acids: CASSKIRTGEDEQFF.

A few counts support this clone. The CDR3 DNA reads as TGTGCCAGCAGTTACCGGCGGCAGAACTACGAGCAGTACTTC. This gives the protein CASSYRRQNYEQYF. The genes are TRBV6-6 and TRBJ2-7; D is unclear. This CDR3 contains 14 residues. CDR1 and CDR2 from the germline V gene are MNHNY and SVGAGI (reference sequence). Trimming shortened V by 2 bases and J by 3 bases, and 11 bases separated the two germline ends.

In its sample, this clone was seen many times. This chain connects TRBV5-1 to TRBJ2-7; D unclear. This CDR3 contains 14 residues. Germline-derived CDR1 and CDR2 are SGHRS and YFSETQ. Trimming took off 0 bases at V and 4 bases at J, with 11 bases between the two ends. The CDR3 nucleotides read TGCGCCAGCAGCTTGGTGGCAGACCCTTACGAGCAGTACTTC. Protein: CASSLVADPYEQYF.

This clone has ten or more counts. The chain carries TRBV7-2 and TRBJ2-2, with a possible D match to TRBD1 (7 bases). V was trimmed by 5 bases and J by 7 bases, leaving 14 bases between them. Per the germline V gene, CDR1 is SGHTA and CDR2 is FQGNSA. The CDR3 covers 14 residues. CDR3 nucleotide sequence: TGTGCCAGCAGCCCCCAGGGGGGCCACGGGGAGCTGTTTTTT. Its translation is CASSPQGGHGELFF.

This clone was observed many times. The chain uses TRBV2 and TRBJ2-3, with D unclear. Germline loops: CDR1 SNHLY, CDR2 FYNNEI. The CDR3 covers 16 residues. V lost 3 bases and J 0 bases, leaving 13 bases between the germline ends. CDR3 DNA: TGTGCCAGCAGTGATTCCAGACCATATAGCACAGATACGCAGTATTTT. Its translation is CASSDSRPYSTDTQYF.

This clone was detected a few times. The V gene is TRBV12-3 or TRBV12-4, the J gene TRBJ2-5; TRBD2 matches 9 bases. Germline trimming cut 4 bases from V and 9 bases from J; bases unmatched to any gene: 12. The CDR3 consists of 15 residues. CDR3 nucleotide sequence: TGTGCCAGCAGTTCGGGGGGACTAGCCCTCGGGGCCCAGTACTTC. Translating it yields CASSSGGLALGAQYF.

This clone rates as medium-sized (0.01 to 0.1%). In DNA, the CDR3 is TGTGCCAGCAGCCCCTCCGGGACAGAAACTGAAAAACTGTTTTTT. It codes for CASSPSGTETEKLFF. The rearrangement links TRBV12-3 or TRBV12-4 to TRBJ1-4; 7 bases are shared with TRBD1. The CDR3 extends over 15 amino acids. With 6 bases clipped from V and 7 bases from J, the junction kept 11 bases outside the gene matches.

This clone came up many times. J is TRBJ2-1 and V is TRBV7-9; no reliable D call. The germline V and J ends were trimmed by 6 bases and 0 bases, with 12 bases remaining between them. This CDR3 is 15 amino acids long. The germline CDR1 and CDR2 sequences are SEHNR and FQNEAQ (reference sequence). The CDR3 DNA sequence: TGTGCCAGCAGTCAGATTAAGTACTCCTACAATGAGCAGTTCTTC. It is translated as CASSQIKYSYNEQFF.

This clone showed up many times. The V gene is TRBV6-6, the J gene TRBJ1-2; 10 nucleotides match TRBD1. Germline V gene lookup returns CDR1 MNHNY and CDR2 SVGAGI (reference sequence). CDR3 length: 14 amino acids. The J segment lost 6 bases and the V segment lost 2 bases, leaving 3 bases of the junction unmatched. CDR3 nucleotide sequence: TGTGCCAGCAGTTACGGACAGGGGGGCAATGGCTACACCTTC. Translating it yields CASSYGQGGNGYTF.

This clone came up many times. The V and J genes are TRBV10-2 and TRBJ2-7; TRBD1 matches at 8 bases. The CDR3 totals 14 residues. V trimming: 0 bases; J trimming: 6 bases; junction bases outside the gene matches: 4. Germline V CDR1 and CDR2: WSHSY, SAAADI. The CDR3 spells CASSESRTGSEQYF. The CDR3 DNA is TGCGCCAGCAGTGAGTCCAGGACAGGGAGCGAGCAGTACTTC.

This clone was observed at least ten times. The rearrangement joins TRBV5-4 to TRBJ2-3; the match to TRBD2 covers 7 bases. The germline V gene has CDR1 SGHNT and CDR2 YYREEE (reference sequence). V lost 5 bases to trimming and J lost 0 bases; unmatched junction nucleotides: 6. The CDR3 sequence is 15 residues long. CDR3 bases: TGTGCCAGCAGTTCAAAGCGGGGTAGCACAGATACGCAGTATTTT. Translating gives CASSSKRGSTDTQYF. Drawing the rest from reference TRBV5-4 and TRBJ2-3, the complete variable domain is ETGVTQSPTHLIKTRGQQVTLRCSSQSGHNTVSWYQQALGQGPQFIFQYYREEENGRGNFPPRFSGLQFPNYSSELNVNALELDDSALYLCASSSKRGSTDTQYFGPGTRLTVL.

This clone was observed many times. The chain recombines TRBV18 with TRBJ2-6; D ambiguous. Germline V gene lookup returns CDR1 KGHSH and CDR2 LQKENI. Trimming cost V 3 bases and J 4 bases, with 7 bases left between them. The CDR3 consists of 14 residues. The CDR3 protein is CASSPLGGANVLTF. The CDR3 DNA reads as TGTGCCAGCTCACCTCTCGGGGGGGCCAACGTCCTGACTTTC.

The CDR3 bases are TGTGCCAGCAGCGTCCTCGGGAGGGATCAAGAGACCCAGTACTTC. It is translated as CASSVLGRDQETQYF. The V call is TRBV9, the J call TRBJ2-5; 8 bases align to TRBD2. V dropped 2 bases and J dropped 2; count of bases not matched to a gene: 5. The germline CDR1 and CDR2 sequences are SGDLS and YYNGEE. The length of the CDR3 is 15 residues.

This clone is medium-sized within its sample. The CDR3 DNA follows: TGTGCCAGCAGTATGGGAAAAGCTTTCTTT. This sequence encodes CASSMGKAFF. The chain links TRBV6-1 to TRBJ1-1; D ambiguous. Trimming stripped 5 bases from V and 9 bases from J, with 7 bases between. The CDR3 covers 10 residues. The V gene's germline CDR1 is MNHNS and CDR2 SASEGT.

This clone was recorded many times. This chain uses TRBV7-6 with TRBJ1-2; D may be TRBD1 (5 bases). Trimming took 0 bases from V and 6 from J, leaving 8 bases between them. This CDR3 spans 13 amino acids. Germline V gene data show CDR1 as SGHVS and CDR2 as FNYEAQ. The CDR3 is CASSLAEGNGYTF. The CDR3 DNA reads TGTGCCAGCAGCTTAGCGGAGGGGAATGGCTACACCTTC.

This clone was recorded at least ten times. This sequence joins TRBV18 and TRBJ2-7; D is unclear. Germline V lookup: CDR1 KGHSH, CDR2 LQKENI. V was pared by 0 bases and J by 3 bases, with 9 bases between. The CDR3 length is 14 residues. CDR3 sequence (DNA): TGTGCCAGCTCACCACCGGGCAAAGGCTACGAGCAGTACTTC. It specifies CASSPPGKGYEQYF.

This clone was detected a few times. Lacking the conserved final phenylalanine or tryptophan, this CDR3 likely reflects a read error. No DNA is shown, since the ends of the CDR3 on it are uncertain; the CDR3 is the one TCRdb lists. The chain links TRBV6-1 to TRBJ2-6; the D call of TRBD2 is as the table states it, not checked on the DNA. CDR1 and CDR2 from the germline V gene are MNHNS and SASEGT. The CDR3 spans 8 residues, counting both ends. Here the CDR3 reads CASSEMAG.

This clone was counted many times. The chain recombines TRBV11-1 with TRBJ2-2, with D perhaps TRBD1 (5 bases). The CDR3 runs to 16 residues. CDR1 SGHAT and CDR2 FQDESV come from the germline V gene (reference sequence). V was pared by 3 bases and J by 6 bases, with 17 bases between. CDR3 sequence (DNA): TGTGCCAGCAGCTTGACAGATTCTAATGAACCCGGGGAGCTGTTTTTT. This sequence encodes CASSLTDSNEPGELFF.

This chain joins TRBV20-1 and TRBJ1-1, with 7 bases fitting TRBD1. From germline, CDR1 is DFQATT and CDR2 SNEGSKA (reference sequence). The CDR3 is made up of 13 amino acids. V lost 6 bases, J lost 4 bases, and 8 bases stayed unmatched. This CDR3 is CSALHEGATEAFF. The CDR3 DNA follows: TGCAGTGCCCTGCACGAGGGGGCCACTGAAGCTTTCTTT.

This clone was seen a handful of times. The chain recombines TRBV19 with TRBJ1-3; tentative D call: TRBD1 (5 bases). This CDR3 is built from 15 residues. CDR1 and CDR2 from the germline V gene are LNHDA and SQIVND (reference sequence). Trimming pared 6 bases from V and 0 bases from J, leaving 12 bases between. In DNA, the CDR3 is TGTGCCAGTAGATACAGGTCTCTCTCTGGAAACACCATATATTTT. Translated, it gives CASRYRSLSGNTIYF.

This clone was counted between two and nine times. The CDR3 spells CASIGTAEQYF. For the CDR3, the DNA is TGTGCCAGTATAGGGACAGCTGAGCAGTACTTC. The chain has TRBV2 and TRBJ2-7, with 7 positions matching TRBD1. V gave up 9 bases and J gave up 7 bases; unmatched junction bases: 6. This CDR3 contains 11 residues. The V gene's germline CDR1 is SNHLY and CDR2 FYNNEI.

This clone was detected ten times or more. V and J are TRBV7-2 and TRBJ1-1, with D uncertain. CDR3 size: 15 residues. The germline V and J ends were trimmed by 1 base and 0 bases, with 9 bases remaining between them. Germline assignment: CDR1 SGHTA and CDR2 FQGNSA. The CDR3: CASSLGAVMNTEAFF. DNA of the CDR3: TGTGCCAGCAGCTTAGGGGCGGTCATGAACACTGAAGCTTTCTTT. Using reference TRBV7-2 and TRBJ1-1 for the parts outside the CDR3, the full variable domain is GAGVSQSPSNKVTEKGKDVELRCDPISGHTALYWYRQSLGQGLEFLIYFQGNSAPDKSGLPSDRFSAERTGGSVSTLTIQRTQQEDSAVYLCASSLGAVMNTEAFFGQGTRLTVV.

This clone was found many times. V and J are TRBV7-2 and TRBJ2-6; 7 bases match TRBD1. V lost 5 bases to trimming and J lost 0 bases; unmatched junction nucleotides: 7. This CDR3 region has 17 residues. CDR1 and CDR2 from the germline V gene are SGHTA and FQGNSA. The CDR3, as DNA: TGTGCCAGCAGCCCCCGGGACAGCTTCTCTGGGGCCAACGTCCTGACTTTC. It codes for CASSPRDSFSGANVLTF.

The genes are TRBV20-1 and TRBJ2-1; D might be TRBD2 (5 bases). The V end was cut by 0 bases, the J end by 7 bases, with 16 bases between. This CDR3 contains 15 residues. The germline V gene encodes CDR1 DFQATT and CDR2 SNEGSKA (reference sequence). The CDR3 nucleotides read TGCAGTGCTAGAGAGTCGGGAAGAGCTTTGAATGAGCAGTTCTTC. Residues: CSARESGRALNEQFF.